The clone carrying this T cell receptor (beta chain) has ten or more counts. No antigen is known for it. This sample is drawn from a study of breast tumors, draining lymph nodes, adjacent tissues. Study findings and constraints: That most tumor T cells come from lymph nodes remained unproven.

Samples came from axillary lymph nodes draining the breast cancer. TCRdb itself ran the multiplex PCR reads through MiXCR, one entry per CDR3 protein. The sample lists under 350,000 distinct CDR3 sequences, about 30% occurring once. The CDR3 extends over 13 amino acids. V shed 7 bases and J shed 5 bases, with 12 bases lying between them. The germline V gene has CDR1 LNHDA and CDR2 SQIVND (reference sequence). The rearrangement uses TRBV19 and TRBJ1-5, with D hard to call. What was sequenced was axillary lymph node tissue. This TCR derives from a female donor with breast cancer. Some clones in this sample may be carry-over from other donors' samples. The CDR3 bases are TGTGCCAGTACCCCCCCGGGTTATCAGCCCCAGCATTTT. This translates into CASTPPGYQPQHF.